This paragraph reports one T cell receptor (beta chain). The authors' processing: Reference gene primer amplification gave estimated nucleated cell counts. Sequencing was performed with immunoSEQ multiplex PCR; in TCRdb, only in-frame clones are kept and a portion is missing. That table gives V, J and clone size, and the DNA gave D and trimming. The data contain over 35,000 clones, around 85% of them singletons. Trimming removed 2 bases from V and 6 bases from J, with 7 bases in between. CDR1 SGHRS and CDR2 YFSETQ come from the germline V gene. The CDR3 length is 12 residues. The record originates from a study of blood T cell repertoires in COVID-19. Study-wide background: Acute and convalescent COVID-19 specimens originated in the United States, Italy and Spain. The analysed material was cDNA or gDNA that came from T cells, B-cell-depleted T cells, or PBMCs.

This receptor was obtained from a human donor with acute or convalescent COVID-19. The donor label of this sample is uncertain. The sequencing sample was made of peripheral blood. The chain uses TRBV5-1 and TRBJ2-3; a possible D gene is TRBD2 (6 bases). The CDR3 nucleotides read TGCGCCAGCAGCTTTGGGGGGGATACGCAGTATTTT. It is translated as CASSFGGDTQYF.